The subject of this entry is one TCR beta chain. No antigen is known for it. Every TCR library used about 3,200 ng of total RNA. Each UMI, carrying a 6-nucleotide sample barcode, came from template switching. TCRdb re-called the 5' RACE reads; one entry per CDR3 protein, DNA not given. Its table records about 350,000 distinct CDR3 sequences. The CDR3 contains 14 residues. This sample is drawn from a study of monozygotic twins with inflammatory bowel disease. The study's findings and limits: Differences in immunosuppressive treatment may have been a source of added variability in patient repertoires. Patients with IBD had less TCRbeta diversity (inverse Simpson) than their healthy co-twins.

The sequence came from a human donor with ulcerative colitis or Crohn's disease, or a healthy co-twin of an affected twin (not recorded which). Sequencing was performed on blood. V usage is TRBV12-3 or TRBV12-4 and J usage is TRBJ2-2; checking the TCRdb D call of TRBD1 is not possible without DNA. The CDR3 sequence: CASTREWSTGELFF.